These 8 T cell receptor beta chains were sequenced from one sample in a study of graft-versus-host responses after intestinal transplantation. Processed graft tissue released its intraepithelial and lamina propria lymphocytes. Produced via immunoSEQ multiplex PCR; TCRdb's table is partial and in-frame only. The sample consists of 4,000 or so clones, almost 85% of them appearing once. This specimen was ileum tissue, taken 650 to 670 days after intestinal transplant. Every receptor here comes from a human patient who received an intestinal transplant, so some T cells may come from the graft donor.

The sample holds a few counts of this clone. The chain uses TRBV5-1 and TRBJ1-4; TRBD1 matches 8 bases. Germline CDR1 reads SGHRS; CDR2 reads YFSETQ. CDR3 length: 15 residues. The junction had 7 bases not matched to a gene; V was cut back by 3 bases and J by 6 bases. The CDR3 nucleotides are TGCGCCAGCAGCTCGCCGGGACAGGCGGATGAAAAACTGTTTTTT. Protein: CASSSPGQADEKLFF.

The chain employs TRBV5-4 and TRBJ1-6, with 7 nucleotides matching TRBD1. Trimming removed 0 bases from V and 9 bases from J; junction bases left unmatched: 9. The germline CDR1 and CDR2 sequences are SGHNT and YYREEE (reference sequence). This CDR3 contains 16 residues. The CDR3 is CASSLEGTGEGSPLHF. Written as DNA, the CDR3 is TGTGCCAGCAGCTTGGAGGGAACAGGGGAAGGTTCACCCCTCCACTTT.

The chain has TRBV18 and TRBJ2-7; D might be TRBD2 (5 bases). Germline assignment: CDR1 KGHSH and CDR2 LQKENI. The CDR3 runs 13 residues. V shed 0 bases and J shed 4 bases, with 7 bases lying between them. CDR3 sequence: CASSPPGLYEQYF. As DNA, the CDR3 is TGTGCCAGCTCACCACCCGGACTTTACGAGCAGTACTTC.

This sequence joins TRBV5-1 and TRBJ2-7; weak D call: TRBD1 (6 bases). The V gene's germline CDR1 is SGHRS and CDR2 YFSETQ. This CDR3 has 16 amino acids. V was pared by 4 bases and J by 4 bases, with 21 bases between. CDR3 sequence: CASSPSRNLRGYEQYF. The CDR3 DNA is TGCGCCAGCAGCCCCAGCCGGAATCTAAGGGGGTACGAGCAGTACTTC.

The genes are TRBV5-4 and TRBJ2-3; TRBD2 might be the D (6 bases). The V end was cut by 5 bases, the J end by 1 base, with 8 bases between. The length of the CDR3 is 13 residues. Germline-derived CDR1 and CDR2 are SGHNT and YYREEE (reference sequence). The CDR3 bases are TGTGCCAGCAGGGCTAGCGGCACAGATACGCAGTATTTT. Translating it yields CASRASGTDTQYF.

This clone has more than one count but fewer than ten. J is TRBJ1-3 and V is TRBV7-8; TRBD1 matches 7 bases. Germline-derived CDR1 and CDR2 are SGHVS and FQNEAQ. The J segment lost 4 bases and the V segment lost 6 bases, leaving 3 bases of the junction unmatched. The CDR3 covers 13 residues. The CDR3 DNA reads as TGTGCCAGCAGTCCGGGACAGGGAAACACCATATATTTT. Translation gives CASSPGQGNTIYF.

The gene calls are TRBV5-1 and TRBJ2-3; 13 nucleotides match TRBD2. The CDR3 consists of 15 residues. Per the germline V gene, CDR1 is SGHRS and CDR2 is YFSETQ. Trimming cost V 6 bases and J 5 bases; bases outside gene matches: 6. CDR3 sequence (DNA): TGCGCCAGCACAGGGACTAGCGGGGCTTTAGATACGCAGTATTTT. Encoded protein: CASTGTSGALDTQYF.

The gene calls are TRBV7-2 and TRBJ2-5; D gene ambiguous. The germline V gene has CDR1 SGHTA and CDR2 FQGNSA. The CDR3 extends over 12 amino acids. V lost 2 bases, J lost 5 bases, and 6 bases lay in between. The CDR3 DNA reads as TGTGCCAGCAGCTTAACCTGGGAGACCCAGTACTTC. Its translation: CASSLTWETQYF. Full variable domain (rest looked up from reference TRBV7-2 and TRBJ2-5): GAGVSQSPSNKVTEKGKDVELRCDPISGHTALYWYRQSLGQGLEFLIYFQGNSAPDKSGLPSDRFSAERTGGSVSTLTIQRTQQEDSAVYLCASSLTWETQYFGPGTRLLVL.